The 21 T cell receptor beta chains given below trace back to one sample, sequenced in a study of T cell responses to AZD1222 COVID-19 vaccine (dated by TCRdb to the early 2020s). In the paper's terms, the time point label means: baseline before first vaccination. Libraries were prepared through the immunoSEQ multiplex PCR assay. TCRdb's version of the immuneACCESS table is confined to in-frame rearrangements and falls short of the full clone set. An unresolved V gene accounts for under half of the shortfall where checked; the remainder is of unknown origin. Here the sample has approximately 89,000 clones; more than 70% occur a single time. Of the sample, about 14% is held by the ten largest clones. Sequences were derived from peripheral blood, sampled on day 0 of AZD1222 vaccination. The receptor set was obtained from an adult in good health.

The rearrangement joins TRBV18 to TRBJ1-4, with D unclear. The CDR3 consists of 15 residues. Trimming cost V 0 bases and J 4 bases, with 9 bases left between them. Germline CDR1 and CDR2: KGHSH and LQKENI. CDR3 coding DNA: TGTGCCAGCTCACCACCGGTCAGACTTAATGAAAAACTGTTTTTT. It is translated as CASSPPVRLNEKLFF. The complete variable domain, with remaining parts taken from reference TRBV18 and TRBJ1-4, reads NAGVMQNPRHLVRRRGQEARLRCSPMKGHSHVYWYRQLPEEGLKFMVYLQKENIIDESGMPKERFSAEFPKEGPSILRIQQVVRGDSAAYFCASSPPVRLNEKLFFGSGTQLSVL.

This rearrangement joins TRBV12-3 or TRBV12-4 to TRBJ2-7; a possible D gene is TRBD2 (5 bases). The CDR3 consists of 13 residues. The V end was cut by 4 bases, the J end by 7 bases, with 14 bases between. This CDR3 reads CASSYSSTGEQYF. CDR3 sequence (DNA): TGTGCCAGCAGTTACTCTTCGACGGGAGAGCAGTACTTC.

This chain joins TRBV6-5 and TRBJ1-2, with D perhaps matching TRBD1 (6 bases). The CDR3 has 14 residues. Looked up from germline, CDR1 is MNHEY and CDR2 is SVGAGI. Trimming pared 8 bases from V and 7 bases from J, leaving 20 bases between. The CDR3 sequence is CASGRPGARSGYTF. The CDR3 DNA sequence: TGTGCCAGCGGGAGACCAGGGGCCAGAAGTGGCTACACCTTC.

The V call is TRBV6-5, the J call TRBJ2-5; TRBD2 agrees at 8 bases. The V segment lost 10 bases and the J segment 0 bases; nucleotides outside the gene matches: 10. Germline assignment: CDR1 MNHEY and CDR2 SVGAGI. The CDR3 covers 15 residues. CDR3 in amino acids: CATMGAGGHQETQYF. The DNA for the CDR3 is TGTGCCACCATGGGGGCGGGGGGCCACCAAGAGACCCAGTACTTC.

The chain combines TRBV5-1 with TRBJ2-7; D is ambiguous. Germline CDR1 SGHRS, CDR2 YFSETQ. CDR3 size: 13 residues. V dropped 0 bases and J dropped 3 bases, with 7 bases sitting between them. The CDR3 DNA reads TGCGCCAGCAGCTTGGGGCCGGGCTACGAGCAGTACTTC. Its protein is CASSLGPGYEQYF.

About this clone: Other nucleotide sequences from this sample produce the same CDR3. This chain uses TRBV7-8 with TRBJ2-7; D tentatively reads TRBD1 or TRBD2 (5 bases each). CDR1 is SGHVS, CDR2 FQNEAQ, per germline. With 1 base removed from V and 1 base from J, the gap between germline ends came to 11 bases. The length of the CDR3 is 15 residues. CDR3 region: CASSLGGTASYEQYF. DNA for the CDR3: TGTGCCAGCAGCTTAGGGGGGACGGCTTCCTACGAGCAGTACTTC.

The chain combines TRBV7-2 with TRBJ2-2; D is uncertain. Germline-derived CDR1 and CDR2 are SGHTA and FQGNSA. There are 16 residues in the CDR3. The V gene lost 1 base and the J gene lost 4 bases, with 13 bases spanning the gap. CDR3 DNA: TGTGCCAGCAGCTTAGGGTTGGGGTGGGGCACCGGGGAGCTGTTTTTT. Its protein is CASSLGLGWGTGELFF.

The chain has TRBV5-6 and TRBJ2-3; 12 nucleotides agree with TRBD2. Germline lookup yields CDR1 SGHDT and CDR2 YYEEEE. This CDR3 comprises 15 residues. V gave up 1 base and J gave up 3 bases; unmatched junction bases: 0. In DNA form, the CDR3 reads TGTGCCAGCAGCTTGACTAGCGGGGGGACAGATACGCAGTATTTT. Translating gives CASSLTSGGTDTQYF.

This chain links TRBV6-2 or TRBV6-3 with TRBJ1-2; TRBD1 aligns across 9 bases. The ends lost 6 bases at V and 2 bases at J; junction bases unmatched: 4. Germline values: CDR1 MNHEY, CDR2 SVGEGT. The CDR3 sequence is 14 residues long. CDR3 coding DNA: TGTGCCAGCAGCATACAGGGGGCGAACTATGGCTACACCTTC. Translated, it gives CASSIQGANYGYTF.

V is TRBV9 and J is TRBJ2-1, with 10 bases aligning to TRBD1. From germline, CDR1 is SGDLS and CDR2 YYNGEE. CDR3 size: 16 residues. After removal of 4 bases from V and 4 bases from J, the junction contained 8 bases not matched to a gene. The CDR3 bases are TGTGCCAGCAGCACCCTGGGGGGACAGGGGTACAATGAGCAGTTCTTC. As protein: CASSTLGGQGYNEQFF.

V usage is TRBV30 and J usage is TRBJ1-1; D is possibly TRBD1 (6 bases). Germline CDR1 is GTSNPN and CDR2 is SVGIG (reference sequence). The CDR3 is 15 residues long. Between the trimmed V and J ends, which lost 3 bases and 0 bases, there was a span of 14 bases. This CDR3 is CAWSGQRSVNTEAFF. For the CDR3, the DNA is TGTGCCTGGAGCGGACAGCGTTCAGTGAACACTGAAGCTTTCTTT. The variable domain in full, with the rest retrieved from reference TRBV30 and TRBJ1-1, is SQTIHQWPATLVQPVGSPLSLECTVEGTSNPNLYWYRQAAGRGLQLLFYSVGIGQISSEVPQNLSASRPQDRQFILSSKKLLLSDSGFYLCAWSGQRSVNTEAFFGQGTRLTVV.

The chain recombines TRBV5-4 with TRBJ2-3, with TRBD2 matching over 8 bases. The germline V gene has CDR1 SGHNT and CDR2 YYREEE (reference sequence). V was pared by 0 bases and J by 4 bases, with 4 bases of the junction left unmatched. There are 15 residues in the CDR3. Here the CDR3 DNA reads TGTGCCAGCAGCTTGGTCGGGGGGGCATCAGATACGCAGTATTTT. Translation gives CASSLVGGASDTQYF.

This sequence joins TRBV9 and TRBJ2-3, with TRBD2 as a possible D gene (5 bases). This CDR3 is 15 amino acids long. V lost 3 bases and J lost 2, with 13 bases in between. CDR1 and CDR2 (germline): SGDLS, YYNGEE. The CDR3, as DNA: TGTGCCAGCAGCGGTACTTTCGGGGACACAGATACGCAGTATTTT. It translates to CASSGTFGDTDTQYF.

This rearrangement joins TRBV21-1 to TRBJ1-1. TRBV21-1 is reported as a pseudogene. CDR3 size: 16 residues. CDR3: CASSKRVYRFNTEAFF. The CDR3 DNA reads TGTGCCAGCAGCAAGAGGGTTTACAGGTTCAACACTGAAGCTTTCTTT.

This clone has a single count. The CDR3 DNA follows: TGTGCCTGGAGGAGGGGTGTAGGTATCCATAACACTGAAGCTTTCTTT. Translating gives CAWRRGVGIHNTEAFF. This chain connects TRBV30 to TRBJ1-1; TRBD1 is a possible D gene (5 bases). V lost 3 bases and J lost 2, with 19 bases in between. Germline loops: CDR1 GTSNPN, CDR2 SVGIG (reference sequence). CDR3 length: 16 residues.

The genes are TRBV7-2 and TRBJ1-1; D gene unclear. Trimming took off 1 base at V and 1 base at J, with 7 bases between the two ends. CDR1 SGHTA and CDR2 FQGNSA come from the germline V gene. The CDR3 loop spans 14 amino acids. CDR3 DNA: TGTGCCAGCAGCTTAGTTCCCGCGAACACTGAAGCTTTCTTT. Protein: CASSLVPANTEAFF.

The genes are TRBV5-1 and TRBJ2-1, with D perhaps TRBD1 (5 bases). Trimming cost V 0 bases and J 0 bases, with 10 bases left between them. This CDR3 has 16 amino acids. Germline V gives CDR1 SGHRS, CDR2 YFSETQ. CDR3 DNA: TGCGCCAGCAGCTTGGATAGACAGAGCTCCTACAATGAGCAGTTCTTC. Protein sequence: CASSLDRQSSYNEQFF.

The chain couples TRBV6-5 to TRBJ2-3; D may be TRBD2 (6 bases). Germline V gene data show CDR1 as MNHEY and CDR2 as SVGAGI. Trimming removed 0 bases at V and 2 bases at J, with 9 bases between. The CDR3 spans 15 residues. The CDR3 spells CASSYSGGPTDTQYF. CDR3 DNA: TGTGCCAGCAGTTACTCGGGGGGTCCCACAGATACGCAGTATTTT.

J is TRBJ1-1 and V is TRBV30, with no clear D. V lost 2 bases and J 2 bases, leaving 9 bases between the germline ends. Germline V CDR1 and CDR2: GTSNPN, SVGIG (reference sequence). There are 13 residues in the CDR3. CDR3 sequence (DNA): TGTGCCTGGAGTAGTCAGATTAACACTGAAGCTTTCTTT. Protein product: CAWSSQINTEAFF.

The chain combines TRBV12-3 or TRBV12-4 with TRBJ1-4, with unresolved D. CDR3 length: 13 residues. V was trimmed by 3 bases and J by 5 bases, leaving 7 bases between them. CDR3 in DNA: TGTGCCAGCAGTTTTGGTGGCAATGAAAAACTGTTTTTT. It translates to CASSFGGNEKLFF.

This clone was detected a few times. The rearrangement uses TRBV9 and TRBJ1-4; 9 nucleotides match TRBD1. V was pared by 2 bases and J by 5 bases, with 4 bases of the junction left unmatched. The CDR3 is made up of 15 amino acids. Germline V CDR1 and CDR2: SGDLS, YYNGEE. The CDR3 loop reads CASSVGTGLNEKLFF. The DNA for the CDR3 is TGTGCCAGCAGCGTGGGGACAGGGTTGAATGAAAAACTGTTTTTT.